This TCR beta chain comes out of a study of blood T cell repertoires in COVID-19 (dated by TCRdb to the early 2020s). With respect to the entire study: Samples covering the acute and convalescent phases of COVID-19 were provided by collaborators in the United States, Italy and Spain. The dataset comprised deeply sampled blood TCRbeta repertoires from subjects exposed to, actively infected with, or recovered from COVID-19. The material from the prospective study consisted of cDNA or gDNA derived from T cells, B-cell-depleted T cells, or PBMCs. The samples were drawn from two sources: the first 160 participants of the ongoing ImmuneRACE study, and 950 to 1,500 subjects contributed by 6 global collaborators. The repertoires were released in a freely available public database meant as a resource for research on the immune response to SARS-CoV-2. A de-identified subject ID, COVID-19 status, age in years and sex were almost always included in the sample metadata. Where available, HLA class I and class II types were taken from metadata supplied by the sample provider and were not determined by assay-based typing. The paper's findings and limits, for the study overall: The quantity of clinical and demographic metadata differed by source and by participant and was supplied without curation.

Samples from volunteer blood donors who had recovered from COVID-19 were contributed by a second Seattle source. The collaborating institutions used their own protocols to collect whole blood in K2EDTA tubes. For TCRbeta analysis, collaborators shipped samples as frozen whole blood, isolated PBMCs, or DNA extracted from either of those sample types. In its sample, this clone was seen a few times. Its antigen has not been determined. Base qualities are not provided; no much larger clone lies one nucleotide away. From a lookup of the germline V gene, CDR1 and CDR2 are SGHTA and FQGNSA. V gives up 7 bases and J gives up 2 bases, and the segment between their germline ends measures 14 bases. The CDR3 sequence holds 15 residues, the cysteine and phenylalanine included. The kept DNA is CDR3 alone, 45 bases in frame from the first base. The immunoSEQ Assay, a bias-controlled multiplex PCR, was used to amplify TCRbeta CDR3 regions from genomic DNA. The authors' analysis ran thus. The number of nucleated cells in each sample was estimated by amplification of reference gene primers within the assay. Sequence reads were collapsed and filtered to measure the absolute abundance of every unique TCRbeta CDR3 rearrangement. For each sample, productive Simpson clonality was calculated by taking the square root of Simpson's diversity index across productive rearrangements. As stored in TCRdb, this immuneACCESS dataset retains in-frame rearrangements with V and J assigned. A fraction of the clones does not appear; measured against another copy, unresolved V genes explain less than half of the discrepancy, and the remainder lacks a known reason. V and J calls and clone size follow that table, whereas D and trimming were derived from the DNA. Here the sample has about 220,000 clones; approximately 83% occur a single time. Clones ranked in the top ten supply around 3% of the sample.

The receptor chain draws on TRBV7-2 and TRBJ2-2; the D gene is perhaps TRBD1, from 6 matching bases. The source of this sequence is a woman between 25 and 40 years old who had recovered from COVID-19. What was sequenced was peripheral blood. The nucleotide sequence is given as TGTGCCAGCAATCTACAGGGTGCAAACACCGGGGAGCTGTTTTTT. Translated, it gives CASNLQGANTGELFF.